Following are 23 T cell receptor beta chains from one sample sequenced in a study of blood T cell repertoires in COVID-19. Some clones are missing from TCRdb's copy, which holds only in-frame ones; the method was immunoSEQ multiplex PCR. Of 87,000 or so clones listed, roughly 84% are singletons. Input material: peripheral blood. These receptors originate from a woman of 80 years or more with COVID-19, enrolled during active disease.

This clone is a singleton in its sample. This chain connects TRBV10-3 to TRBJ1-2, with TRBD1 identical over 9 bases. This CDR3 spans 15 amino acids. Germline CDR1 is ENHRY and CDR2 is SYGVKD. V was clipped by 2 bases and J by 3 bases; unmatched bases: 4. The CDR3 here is CAISEGDRVHYGYTF. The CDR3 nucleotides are TGTGCCATCAGTGAGGGGGACAGGGTCCACTATGGCTACACCTTC.

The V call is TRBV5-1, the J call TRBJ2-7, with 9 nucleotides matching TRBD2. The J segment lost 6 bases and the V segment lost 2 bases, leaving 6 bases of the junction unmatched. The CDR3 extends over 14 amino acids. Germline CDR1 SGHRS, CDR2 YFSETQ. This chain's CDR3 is CASSLAGGDLEQYF. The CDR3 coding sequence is TGCGCCAGCAGCTTAGCGGGAGGTGACCTCGAGCAGTACTTC.

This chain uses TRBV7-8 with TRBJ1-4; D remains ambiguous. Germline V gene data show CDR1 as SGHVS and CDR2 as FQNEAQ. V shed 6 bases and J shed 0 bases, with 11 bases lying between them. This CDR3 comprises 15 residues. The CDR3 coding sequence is TGTGCCAGCAGACCGGGATTAGCAACTAATGAAAAACTGTTTTTT. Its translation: CASRPGLATNEKLFF. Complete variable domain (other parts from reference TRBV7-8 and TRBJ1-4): GAGVSQSPRYKVAKRGQDVALRCDPISGHVSLFWYQQALGQGPEFLTYFQNEAQLDKSGLPSDRFFAERPEGSVSTLKIQRTQQEDSAVYLCASRPGLATNEKLFFGSGTQLSVL.

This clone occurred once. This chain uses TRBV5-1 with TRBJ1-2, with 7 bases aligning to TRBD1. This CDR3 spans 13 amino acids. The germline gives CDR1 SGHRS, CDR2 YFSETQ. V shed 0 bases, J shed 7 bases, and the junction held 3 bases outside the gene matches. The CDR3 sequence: CASSLGGGGGYTF. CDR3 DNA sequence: TGCGCCAGCAGCTTGGGAGGGGGCGGTGGCTACACCTTC.

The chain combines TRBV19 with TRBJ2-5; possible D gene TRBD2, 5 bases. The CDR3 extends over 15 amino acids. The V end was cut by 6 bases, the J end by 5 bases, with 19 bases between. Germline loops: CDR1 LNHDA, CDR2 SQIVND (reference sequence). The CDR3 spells CASRPRVRTGETQYF. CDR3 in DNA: TGTGCCAGTAGACCAAGGGTCCGGACGGGGGAGACCCAGTACTTC.

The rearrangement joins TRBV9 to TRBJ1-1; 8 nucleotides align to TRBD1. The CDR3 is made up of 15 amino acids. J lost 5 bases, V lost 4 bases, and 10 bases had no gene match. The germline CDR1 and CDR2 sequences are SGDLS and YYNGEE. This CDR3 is CASSLIGQGGTEAFF. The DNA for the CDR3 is TGTGCCAGCAGCCTAATCGGACAGGGCGGGACTGAAGCTTTCTTT.

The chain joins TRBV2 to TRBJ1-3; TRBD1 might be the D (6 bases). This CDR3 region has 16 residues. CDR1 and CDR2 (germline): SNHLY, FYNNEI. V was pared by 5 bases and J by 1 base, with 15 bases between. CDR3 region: CASSQTKQGSGNTIYF. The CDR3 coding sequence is TGTGCCAGCAGTCAAACGAAACAGGGATCTGGAAACACCATATATTTT.

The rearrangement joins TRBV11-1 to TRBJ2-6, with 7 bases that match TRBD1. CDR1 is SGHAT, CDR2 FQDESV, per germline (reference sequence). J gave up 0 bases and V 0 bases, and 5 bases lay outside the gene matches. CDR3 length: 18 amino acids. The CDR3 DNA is TGTGCCAGCAGCTTAGCTAGGGACAGATTCTCTGGGGCCAACGTCCTGACTTTC. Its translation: CASSLARDRFSGANVLTF. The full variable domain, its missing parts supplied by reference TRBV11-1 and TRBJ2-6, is EAEVAQSPRYKITEKSQAVAFWCDPISGHATLYWYRQILGQGPELLVQFQDESVVDDSQLPKDRFSAERLKGVDSTLKIQPAELGDSAMYLCASSLARDRFSGANVLTFGAGSRLTVL.

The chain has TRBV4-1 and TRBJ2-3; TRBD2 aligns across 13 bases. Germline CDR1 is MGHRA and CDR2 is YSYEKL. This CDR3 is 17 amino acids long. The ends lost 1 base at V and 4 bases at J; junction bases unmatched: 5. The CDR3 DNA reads TGCGCCAGCAGCCAAGTGGGCACTAGCGGGGGGGCAGATACGCAGTATTTT. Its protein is CASSQVGTSGGADTQYF.

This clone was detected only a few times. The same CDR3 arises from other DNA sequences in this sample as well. CDR3 region: CAWRGGNTEAFF. The DNA for the CDR3 is TGTGCCTGGAGGGGGGGGAACACTGAAGCTTTCTTT. J is TRBJ1-1 and V is TRBV30; D perhaps matches TRBD1 (5 bases). Germline loops: CDR1 GTSNPN, CDR2 SVGIG (reference sequence). The V and J ends lost 3 bases and 1 base respectively, with 6 bases between them. The CDR3 length is 12 residues. The whole variable domain, filled in from reference TRBV30 and TRBJ1-1, reads SQTIHQWPATLVQPVGSPLSLECTVEGTSNPNLYWYRQAAGRGLQLLFYSVGIGQISSEVPQNLSASRPQDRQFILSSKKLLLSDSGFYLCAWRGGNTEAFFGQGTRLTVV.

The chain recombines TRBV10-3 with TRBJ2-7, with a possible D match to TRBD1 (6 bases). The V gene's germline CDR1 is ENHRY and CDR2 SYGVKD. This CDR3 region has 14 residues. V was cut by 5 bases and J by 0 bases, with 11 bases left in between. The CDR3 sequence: CAISSDRSSYEQYF. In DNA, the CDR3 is TGTGCCATCAGTAGCGACAGGAGCTCCTACGAGCAGTACTTC.

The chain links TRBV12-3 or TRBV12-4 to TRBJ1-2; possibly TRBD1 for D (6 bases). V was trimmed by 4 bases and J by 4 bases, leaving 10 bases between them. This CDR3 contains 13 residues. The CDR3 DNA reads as TGTGCCAGCAGTTACACAGGGTCCTATGGCTACACCTTC. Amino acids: CASSYTGSYGYTF.

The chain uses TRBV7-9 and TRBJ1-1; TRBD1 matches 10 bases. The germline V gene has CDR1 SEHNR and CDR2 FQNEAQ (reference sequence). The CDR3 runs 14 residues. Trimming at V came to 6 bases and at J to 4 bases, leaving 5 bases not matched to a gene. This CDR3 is CASRGQGRGTEAFF. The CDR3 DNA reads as TGTGCCAGCAGGGGACAGGGGAGGGGCACTGAAGCTTTCTTT.

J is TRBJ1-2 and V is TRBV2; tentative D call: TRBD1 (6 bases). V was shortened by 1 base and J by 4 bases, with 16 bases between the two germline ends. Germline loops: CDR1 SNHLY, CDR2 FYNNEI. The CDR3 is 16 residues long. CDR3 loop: CASSEDQGRSFYGYTF. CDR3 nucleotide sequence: TGTGCCAGCAGTGAAGACCAGGGGCGCTCGTTCTATGGCTACACCTTC. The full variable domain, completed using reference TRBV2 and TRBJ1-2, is EPEVTQTPSHQVTQMGQEVILRCVPISNHLYFYWYRQILGQKVEFLVSFYNNEISEKSEIFDDQFSVERPDGSNFTLKIRSTKLEDSAMYFCASSEDQGRSFYGYTFGSGTRLTVV.

The CDR3 DNA reads as TGTGCCAGCAGCTTAGGTGACAGTGTAGGAAGAGGCTACACCTTC. This sequence encodes CASSLGDSVGRGYTF. The chain carries TRBV7-2 and TRBJ1-2, with D perhaps matching TRBD1 (5 bases). Germline-derived CDR1 and CDR2 are SGHTA and FQGNSA. V shed 1 base and J shed 8 bases, with 17 bases lying between them. This CDR3 is built from 15 residues.

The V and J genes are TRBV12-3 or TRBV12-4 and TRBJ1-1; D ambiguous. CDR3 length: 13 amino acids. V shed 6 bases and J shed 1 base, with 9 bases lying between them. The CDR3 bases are TGTGCCAGCAGGGATGGGCAGAACACTGAAGCTTTCTTT. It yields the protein CASRDGQNTEAFF.

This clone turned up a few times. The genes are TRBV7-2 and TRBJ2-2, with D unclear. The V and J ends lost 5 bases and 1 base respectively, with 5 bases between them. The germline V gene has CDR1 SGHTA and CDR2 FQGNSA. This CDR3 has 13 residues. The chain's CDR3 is CASSMRNTGELFF. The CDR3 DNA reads TGTGCCAGCAGCATGAGGAACACCGGGGAGCTGTTTTTT. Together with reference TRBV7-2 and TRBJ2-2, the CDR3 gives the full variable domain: GAGVSQSPSNKVTEKGKDVELRCDPISGHTALYWYRQSLGQGLEFLIYFQGNSAPDKSGLPSDRFSAERTGGSVSTLTIQRTQQEDSAVYLCASSMRNTGELFFGEGSRLTVL.

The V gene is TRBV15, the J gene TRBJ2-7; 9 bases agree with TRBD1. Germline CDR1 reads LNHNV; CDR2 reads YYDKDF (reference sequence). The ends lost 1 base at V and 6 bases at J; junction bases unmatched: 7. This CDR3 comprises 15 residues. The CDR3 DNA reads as TGTGCCACCAGCAGAGTCGGGACAGGGCTAATCGAGCAGTACTTC. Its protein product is CATSRVGTGLIEQYF.

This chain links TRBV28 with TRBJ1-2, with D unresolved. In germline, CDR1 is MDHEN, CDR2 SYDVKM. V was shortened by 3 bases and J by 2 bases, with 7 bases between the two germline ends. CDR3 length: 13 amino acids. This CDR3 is CASSLTENYGYTF. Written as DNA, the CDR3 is TGTGCCAGCAGTTTGACGGAGAACTATGGCTACACCTTC.

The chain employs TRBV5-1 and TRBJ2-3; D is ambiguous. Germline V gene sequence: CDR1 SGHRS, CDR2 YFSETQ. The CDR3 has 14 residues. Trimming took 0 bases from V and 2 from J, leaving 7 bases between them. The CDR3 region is CASSLGQDTDTQYF. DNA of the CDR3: TGCGCCAGCAGCTTGGGGCAGGACACAGATACGCAGTATTTT.

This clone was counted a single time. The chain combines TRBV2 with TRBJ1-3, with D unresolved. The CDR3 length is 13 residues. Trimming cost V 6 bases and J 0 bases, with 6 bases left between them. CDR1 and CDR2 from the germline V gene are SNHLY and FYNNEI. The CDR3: CASSQNSGNTIYF. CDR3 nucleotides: TGTGCCAGCAGCCAAAACTCTGGAAACACCATATATTTT.

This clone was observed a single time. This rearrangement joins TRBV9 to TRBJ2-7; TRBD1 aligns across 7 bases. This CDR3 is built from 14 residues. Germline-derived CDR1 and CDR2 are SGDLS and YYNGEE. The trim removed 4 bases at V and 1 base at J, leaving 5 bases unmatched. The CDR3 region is CASSLRQGSYEQYF. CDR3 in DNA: TGTGCCAGCAGCCTAAGACAGGGTTCCTACGAGCAGTACTTC.

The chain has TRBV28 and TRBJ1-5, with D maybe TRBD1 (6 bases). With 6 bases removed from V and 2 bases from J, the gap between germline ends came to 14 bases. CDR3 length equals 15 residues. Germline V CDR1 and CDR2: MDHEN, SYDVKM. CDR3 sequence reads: CASRVTGSGNQPQHF. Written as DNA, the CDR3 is TGTGCCAGCAGAGTGACAGGATCCGGCAATCAGCCCCAGCATTTT.